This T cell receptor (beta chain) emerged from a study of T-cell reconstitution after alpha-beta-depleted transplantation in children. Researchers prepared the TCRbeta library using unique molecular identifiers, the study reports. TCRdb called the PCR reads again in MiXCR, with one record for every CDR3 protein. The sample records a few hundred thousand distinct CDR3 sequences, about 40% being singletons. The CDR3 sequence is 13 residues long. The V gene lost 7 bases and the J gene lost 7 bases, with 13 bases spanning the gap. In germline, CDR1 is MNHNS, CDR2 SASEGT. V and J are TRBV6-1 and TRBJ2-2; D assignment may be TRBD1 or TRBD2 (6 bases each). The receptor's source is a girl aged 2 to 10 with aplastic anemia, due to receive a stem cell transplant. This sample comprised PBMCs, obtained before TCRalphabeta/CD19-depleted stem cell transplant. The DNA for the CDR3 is TGTGCCAGCACCCCAGAGGGGGGCGGGGAGCTGTTTTTT. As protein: CASTPEGGGELFF.